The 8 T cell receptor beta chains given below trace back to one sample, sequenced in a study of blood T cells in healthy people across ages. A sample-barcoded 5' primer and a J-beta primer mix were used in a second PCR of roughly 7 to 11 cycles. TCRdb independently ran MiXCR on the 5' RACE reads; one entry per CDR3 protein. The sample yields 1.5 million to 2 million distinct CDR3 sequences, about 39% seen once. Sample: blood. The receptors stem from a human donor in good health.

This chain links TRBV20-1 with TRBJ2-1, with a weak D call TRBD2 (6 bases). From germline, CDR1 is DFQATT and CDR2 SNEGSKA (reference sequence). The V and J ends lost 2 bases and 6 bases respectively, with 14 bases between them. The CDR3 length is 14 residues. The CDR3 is CSARTGDPSNEQFF. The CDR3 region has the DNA TGCAGTGCTAGAACGGGGGACCCTAGCAATGAGCAGTTCTTC.

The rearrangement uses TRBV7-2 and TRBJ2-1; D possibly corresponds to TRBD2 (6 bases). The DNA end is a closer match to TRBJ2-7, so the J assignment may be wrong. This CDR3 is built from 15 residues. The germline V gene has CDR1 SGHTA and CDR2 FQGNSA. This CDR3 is CASSFRLGPYNEQYF. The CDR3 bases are TGTGCCAGCAGCTTCAGACTAGGTCCCTACAATGAGCAGTACTTC.

CDR3 sequence reads: CASATRLGGTDTQYF. CDR3 sequence (DNA): TGTGCCAGCGCAACCAGGCTTGGGGGCACAGATACGCAGTATTTT. The chain links TRBV14 to TRBJ2-3; D is ambiguous. Germline CDR1 SGHDN, CDR2 FVKESK. The CDR3 totals 15 residues. V was pared by 8 bases and J by 1 base, with 16 bases between.

Written as DNA, the CDR3 is TGCAGTGCTAGTCCCTACGGAACCTACGAGCAGTACTTC. This encodes CSASPYGTYEQYF. J is TRBJ2-7 and V is TRBV20-1; unclear D gene. Germline V CDR1 and CDR2: DFQATT, SNEGSKA (reference sequence). The CDR3 sequence is 13 residues long. V lost 3 bases, J lost 2 bases, and 11 bases lay in between.

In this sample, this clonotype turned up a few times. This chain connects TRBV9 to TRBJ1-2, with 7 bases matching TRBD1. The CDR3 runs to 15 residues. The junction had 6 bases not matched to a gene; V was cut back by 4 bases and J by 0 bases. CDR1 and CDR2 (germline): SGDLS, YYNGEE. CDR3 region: CASSSNQGANYGYTF. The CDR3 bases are TGTGCCAGCAGCTCGAACCAGGGGGCTAACTATGGCTACACCTTC.

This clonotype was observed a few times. CDR3 residues: CASSQSRAGTNYGYTF. The CDR3 nucleotides read TGTGCCAGCAGCCAATCTAGGGCAGGGACTAACTATGGCTACACCTTC. The J gene is TRBJ1-2, the V gene TRBV16; tentative D call: TRBD1 (5 bases). CDR1 is KGHSY, CDR2 FQNENV, per germline. The CDR3 is 16 residues long. V was shortened by 0 bases and J by 0 bases, with 11 bases between the two germline ends.

The CDR3 spells CASSLTRMDTQYF. CDR3 nucleotide sequence: TGTGCCAGCAGCCTAACAAGGATGGATACGCAGTATTTT. V gene TRBV7-9 combines with J gene TRBJ2-3; D not certain. The germline V gene encodes CDR1 SEHNR and CDR2 FQNEAQ (reference sequence). Trimming pared 5 bases from V and 6 bases from J, leaving 12 bases between. CDR3 length: 13 residues.

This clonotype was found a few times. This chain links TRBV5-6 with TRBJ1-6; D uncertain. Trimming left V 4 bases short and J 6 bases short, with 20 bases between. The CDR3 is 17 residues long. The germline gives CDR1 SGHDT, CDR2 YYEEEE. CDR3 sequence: CASSRLGQAALNSPLHF. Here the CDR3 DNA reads TGTGCCAGCAGCCGCCTTGGGCAGGCGGCTCTTAATTCACCCCTCCACTTT.